Given below is one T cell receptor beta chain in context. The specificity of this receptor is unknown. No qualities accompany the bases; no much larger clone lies one base away. The cohort comprised fewer than 750 healthy bone marrow donors. All cohort members were sampled while nominally healthy, although unrecorded immune exposures were likely present. The donor tested CMV seropositive, placing the donor among the 289 seropositive members of the cohort. Every donor gave a peripheral blood sample, and the peripheral blood mononuclear cells from that sample were used for TCR beta sequencing. Genomic DNA was extracted from the blood cell samples with the Qiagen DNeasy Blood Extraction Kit. The data are from a study of cytomegalovirus exposure and HLA in healthy donors (dated 2017 in TCRdb). A note on the overall study: In an earlier analysis of some 550 of the donors, approximately 300 Gb of sequence data and just under 120 million unique TCR beta sequences from roughly 200 million T cells were reported. An early release covering about 600 HLA-typed donors comprised 250 to 350 gigabases of sequencing data and 85 million to 100 million unique TCR sequences. Of the roughly 400 genotyped donors, 75% to 85% were placed in the genetic ancestry cluster associated with self-reported Caucasian donors. The study aimed to test whether cataloging public T cell receptors could reveal signatures of past pathogen exposure. The T cell repertoires of 670 or so subjects were profiled by immunosequencing and related to cytomegalovirus serostatus. A separate validation cohort of roughly 120 different subjects was used in addition to the 666-subject first cohort. To predict cytomegalovirus infection status, the study brought together high-throughput TCR immunosequencing, statistical association of individual TCRs with disease status, and machine learning. A later analysis re-analyzed previously published TCR beta repertoires from about 730 donors and added high-resolution HLA genotyping to study TCR occurrence patterns. The later analysis used no new phenotypic data to find candidate immune exposures, relying instead on TCR beta sequences and their occurrence across donors. In an earlier analysis of a few hundred of the donors, high-throughput TCR beta sequencing was used to judge whether each TCR beta V gene segment behaved as functional or pseudogenic. Donor age, sex, ethnicity and CMV serostatus were collected together with the repertoire data. A later genetic analysis used genome-wide SNP genotypes for 398 of the 666 donors, treating that subset as a discovery cohort. All discovery cohort repertoires had been generated using a single sequencing platform. Both class I and class II loci were covered by HLA typing, at four-digit resolution. The number of typed donors differed by locus: about 620-630 for A, B, C, DRB1 and DQB1; 522 for DQA1; around 610 for DPA1; and around 450 for DPB1. Because of strong linkage in the cohort, a few DR-DQ haplotypes were treated as single units for association and clustering. On average, roughly 200,000 unique TCR beta nucleotide sequences were sequenced per donor among more than 350 genotyped donors of the cohort, with about 19% of those sequences being non-productive. Broader findings and caveats from the paper: According to a later analysis, TCR association rates differed among HLA loci, with DRB1 alleles showing the most associated TCRs and HLA-C alleles showing the fewest. In an earlier analysis of approximately 590 of the donors, most TCR beta V segments appeared in productive rearrangements about 87% or about 30% of the time, broadly matching IMGT annotations. Because HLA typing was unavailable for some donors at each locus, only the typed subset was used in association tests. Some IMGT-functional V segments, including TRBV6-2 and TRBV6-3, could not be told apart with the 87-base-pair reads, so those segments were excluded. It was suggested by the authors that the approach could potentially be generalized to other disease states and immunological phenotypes. Most TCR sequences were observed very rarely across donors, whereas some public TCRs were present in many individuals. When HLA alleles, especially DR and DQ, strongly co-occurred, TCR associations were difficult to assign to individual alleles. In vitro tests confirmed that three of the cytomegalovirus-associated TCR beta chains recognize cytomegalovirus antigens. For the cohort, immune exposure information was limited to CMV serostatus. A further reported finding was that TCR beta sequences accurately predicted the HLA-A and HLA-B alleles for most subjects in the first cohort. Compared with equally common non-associated chains, HLA-associated TCR beta chains in a later analysis were more clonally expanded and had lower generation probabilities. The presence/absence analyses assumed that sequencing depth was roughly uniform across donors, and that assumption may not be true. A later analysis found that most CMV-associated TCR beta chains appeared HLA-restricted, with HLA associations seemingly driven largely by CMV exposure. A cluster of highly shared sequence variants was judged likely to be a technical artifact of the sequencing pipeline. A later genetic analysis associated a missense DCLRE1C variant with V-gene and J-gene trimming of TCR beta chains, and an independent cohort replicated the association. A later analysis reported that several top co-occurrence clusters appeared linked to parvovirus B19, influenza, CMV and Epstein-Barr virus. Linkage disequilibrium might explain the correlated functional status among segregating V segments, but an unknown experimental factor could not be ruled out. The cohort was sequenced for TCR beta chains only, and without alpha or paired-chain data the features that could be detected were limited. The earlier analysis of 450 to 700 of the donors excluded some 16 rarely observed V segments, including chromosome 9 orphons, because counts were too low. The classifier was reported to diagnose cytomegalovirus status with high specificity and sensitivity in both the original cohort and the validation cohort. Specific HLA alleles were associated with around 18,000 TCR beta sequences at a false discovery rate of 0.05 in a later analysis. In a later genetic analysis, fewer N-insertions in productive TCRs were reported among donors in an Asian-associated ancestry cluster than the roughly 700-donor mean. A total of about 150 TCR beta chains were listed by the study as associated with cytomegalovirus.

The germline V gene encodes CDR1 SGHVS and CDR2 FQNEAQ. The CDR3 runs 15 amino acids, cysteine and phenylalanine included. Just CDR3 DNA is preserved here, 45 bases in frame from base 1. V lost 1 base and J lost 11 bases, and the count of bases not matched to a germline gene is 10. The library came from the immunoSEQ multiplex PCR assay. The multiplex PCR relied on a mix of 60 forward primers for TCR Vbeta segments and 13 reverse primers for TCR Jbeta segments. The CDR3 region of rearranged TCR beta genes was amplified from genomic DNA by a multiplex PCR assay. Amplified TCR beta libraries were sequenced as 87-base-pair reads on the Illumina HiSeq System. Per the original workflow: A later analysis counted approximately 84 million unique TCR beta chains across the approximately 700 repertoires, and some 11 million of these chains were shared by at least two donors. A nearest-neighbor algorithm error-corrected the raw reads and collapsed the reads into unique sequences, merging closely related sequences to remove PCR and sequencing errors. V, D and J gene segments were assigned by aligning CDR3 sequences to IMGT reference sequences. For a sequence to be retained, a match of at least six nucleotides to both a V gene segment and a J gene segment was required. A rearrangement was called productive if the CDR3 had no stop codons and remained in frame with V and J, and every other rearrangement was called non-productive. Following IMGT convention, CDR3 was defined as the stretch from the second conserved V-encoded cysteine to the conserved J-encoded phenylalanine. Sequences without an unambiguous match to a single V gene segment were excluded from the earlier analysis of a few hundred of the donors. In an earlier analysis of a few hundred of the donors, V segments were called functional above 56.7% productive rearrangements and were called segregating when the between-donor standard deviation exceeded 5%. A statistical classification framework was built to diagnose cytomegalovirus status from the catalog of TCR beta chain sequences. V and J gene assignment, in a later analysis, came from comparing TCR nucleotide sequences with IMGT/GENE-DB human TR gene sequences. The TCRdist pipeline was used in a later analysis to assign CDR3 sequences and most-parsimonious VDJ recombination scenarios. A later analysis defined each TCR beta chain by its CDR3 amino acid sequence plus V-gene family, and excluded reads lacking a unique V-gene family. In a later analysis, approximately 590 highly shared, low-generation-probability nucleotide sequences were removed to address suspected cross-contamination and a sequencing artifact. In a later analysis, a clonal expansion index was calculated for each public chain from normalized within-repertoire ranks of inferred template counts. A later analysis computed generation probabilities with a VDJ recombination model fitted to out-of-frame rearrangements, and checked the results against IGoR. In a later analysis, hypergeometric tests were used to score TCR-TCR, TCR-HLA and TCR-CMV co-occurrence, with a repertoire-size bias correction applied to TCR pairs. In a later analysis, false discovery rates were estimated by permuting HLA or CMV assignments 20 times. In a later analysis, co-occurring TCRs were grouped using DBSCAN, with TCRdist sequence similarity added in when clustering inside HLA-allele-positive subsets. Co-occurrence clustering excluded repertoires with fewer than 30,000 or more than 120,000 public chains, plus five with anomalous nucleotide sharing. TCRdb took over this immuneACCESS table, retaining in-frame rearrangements with V and J assigned. Such tables are incomplete; in checked studies, under half of the missing clones stem from an unresolved V gene, and the remainder is unexplained. V and J calls and clone size follow that table, whereas D and trimming were derived from the DNA. This sample gives roughly 35,000 clones in total; around half of them show up just once. 6.2% of the sample is held by the ten biggest clonotypes.

This receptor chain uses TRBV7-8 and TRBJ2-1, with 8 junctional bases fitting TRBD1. The TCR was taken from a woman between 40 and 50 years old in good health and CMV-seropositive. Sequencing input: PBMCs. The DNA reads as follows: TGTGCCAGCAGCTTAGTGGTCCAGGGGGCCTTGAAGCAGTTCTTC. This yields the protein CASSLVVQGALKQFF.